The next 16 T cell receptor beta chains were all read from a single sample in a study of beta chain features in type 1 diabetes (dated by TCRdb to the late 2010s). Libraries were prepared through the immunoSEQ multiplex PCR assay. The entire amount of isolated RNA was reverse transcribed using the High Capacity cDNA Reverse Transcription Kit, so the sequenced TCRB transcripts were expressed ones. The source is immuneACCESS, and TCRdb retained only in-frame sequences with V and J called. Part of the clones is not carried over; for the studies checked, unresolved V genes explain less than half of this, and the remainder is unexplained. In all, the sample holds about 360,000 clones, and roughly 12% of those were seen once. Jointly, the top ten make up roughly 0.017% of the sample. Input material: naive CD4+ T cells from blood. The cell subset or site label here, explained by the study, means: true naive CD4+ T cells. The origin of the receptors is a man aged 18 to 29 in good health.

This clone appeared a few times. V usage is TRBV18 and J usage is TRBJ1-2; no definite D call. The V end lost 2 bases, the J end lost 0 bases, and 16 bases lay between the germline ends. Germline V lookup: CDR1 KGHSH, CDR2 LQKENI. The CDR3 is 17 amino acids. The DNA for the CDR3 is TGTGCCAGCTCACCAAGGTTTTGGCAGCTAGCTAACTATGGCTACACCTTC. This translates into CASSPRFWQLANYGYTF. Full variable domain (remainder filled in from reference TRBV18 and TRBJ1-2): NAGVMQNPRHLVRRRGQEARLRCSPMKGHSHVYWYRQLPEEGLKFMVYLQKENIIDESGMPKERFSAEFPKEGPSILRIQQVVRGDSAAYFCASSPRFWQLANYGYTFGSGTRLTVV.

The sample holds a few counts of this clone. The rearrangement joins TRBV28 to TRBJ1-1, with TRBD1 matching 7 bases. This CDR3 spans 11 amino acids. Germline CDR1 and CDR2: MDHEN and SYDVKM. Unmatched junction bases numbered 3, after V lost 5 bases and J lost 9 bases. CDR3 nucleotide sequence: TGTGCCAGCAGTCCACAGGGGCAAGCTTTCTTT. This encodes CASSPQGQAFF. Full variable domain (missing parts from reference TRBV28 and TRBJ1-1): DVKVTQSSRYLVKRTGEKVFLECVQDMDHENMFWYRQDPGLGLRLIYFSYDVKMKEKGDIPEGYSVSREKKERFSLILESASTNQTSMYLCASSPQGQAFFGQGTRLTVV.

In its sample, this clone was seen a few times. The V gene is TRBV4-1, the J gene TRBJ2-1; 12 bases are a match to TRBD2. Per the germline V gene, CDR1 is MGHRA and CDR2 is YSYEKL. The length of the CDR3 is 15 residues. V shed 6 bases, J shed 4 bases, and the junction held 4 bases outside the gene matches. The CDR3 DNA is TGCGCCAGCAGACGACTAGCGGGAGTATACAATGAGCAGTTCTTC. Translation gives CASRRLAGVYNEQFF.

The chain carries TRBV7-2 and TRBJ1-1; TRBD1 agrees at 7 bases. Trimming took 6 bases from V and 0 from J; bases not matched to a gene: 10. The CDR3 consists of 16 residues. Germline V gene data show CDR1 as SGHTA and CDR2 as FQGNSA. Here the CDR3 reads CASSRGGGALNTEAFF. The DNA of the CDR3 is TGTGCCAGCAGTCGTGGAGGGGGCGCCTTGAACACTGAAGCTTTCTTT.

This chain connects TRBV5-4 to TRBJ2-3; D not certain. This CDR3 region has 14 residues. From germline, CDR1 is SGHNT and CDR2 YYREEE (reference sequence). Trimming removed 2 bases at V and 4 bases at J, with 11 bases between. Here the CDR3 reads CASSLKSAPDTQYF. The CDR3 bases are TGTGCCAGCAGCTTAAAGAGTGCGCCAGATACGCAGTATTTT.

The J gene is TRBJ2-3, the V gene TRBV5-4; 9 bases agree with TRBD1. With 2 bases clipped from V and 4 bases from J, the junction kept 5 bases outside the gene matches. Germline V gene sequence: CDR1 SGHNT, CDR2 YYREEE (reference sequence). The CDR3 is 15 amino acids. Here the CDR3 reads CASSFSNRGPDTQYF. CDR3 nucleotide sequence: TGTGCCAGCAGCTTTTCAAACAGGGGGCCAGATACGCAGTATTTT.

This clone was detected only a few times. This rearrangement joins TRBV5-1 to TRBJ1-1; a possible D gene is TRBD1 (5 bases). In germline, CDR1 is SGHRS, CDR2 YFSETQ. There are 15 residues in the CDR3. Trimming removed 0 bases at V and 4 bases at J, with 13 bases between. CDR3 DNA sequence: TGCGCCAGCAGCTTGGGACGGTGGGGGGGCACTGAAGCTTTCTTT. Protein product: CASSLGRWGGTEAFF.

CDR3 region: CASRKRTGDGTGELFF. CDR3 nucleotides: TGTGCCAGCAGAAAACGGACAGGGGACGGCACCGGGGAGCTGTTTTTT. The rearrangement joins TRBV7-6 to TRBJ2-2; 9 bases are a match to TRBD1. This CDR3 has 16 amino acids. Germline values: CDR1 SGHVS, CDR2 FNYEAQ. With V trimmed by 6 bases and J by 4 bases, 9 bases remained unmatched. The complete variable domain, with remaining parts taken from reference TRBV7-6 and TRBJ2-2, reads GAGVSQSPRYKVTKRGQDVALRCDPISGHVSLYWYRQALGQGPEFLTYFNYEAQQDKSGLPNDRFSAERPEGSISTLTIQRTEQRDSAMYRCASRKRTGDGTGELFFGEGSRLTVL.

V is TRBV9 and J is TRBJ2-3; D gene unclear. Germline CDR1 reads SGDLS; CDR2 reads YYNGEE. The CDR3 is made up of 16 amino acids. The ends were cut back, 2 bases at V and 0 bases at J, with 13 bases in the middle. The CDR3 is CASSVRGATSTDTQYF. The DNA for the CDR3 is TGTGCCAGCAGCGTTCGCGGAGCCACTAGCACAGATACGCAGTATTTT.

This clone was counted between two and nine times. The CDR3 here is CASSPAGAPWDTEAFF. The CDR3 region has the DNA TGTGCCAGCTCACCCGCAGGCGCCCCTTGGGACACTGAAGCTTTCTTT. This sequence joins TRBV18 and TRBJ1-1; D remains unclear. This CDR3 comprises 16 residues. Trimming removed 3 bases at V and 3 bases at J, with 17 bases between. The germline V gene encodes CDR1 KGHSH and CDR2 LQKENI. Combining the CDR3 with reference TRBV18 and TRBJ1-1 gives the whole variable domain NAGVMQNPRHLVRRRGQEARLRCSPMKGHSHVYWYRQLPEEGLKFMVYLQKENIIDESGMPKERFSAEFPKEGPSILRIQQVVRGDSAAYFCASSPAGAPWDTEAFFGQGTRLTVV.

In its sample, this clone was seen a few times. The V gene is TRBV9, the J gene TRBJ2-3, with 7 positions matching TRBD2. Germline V CDR1 and CDR2: SGDLS, YYNGEE. The CDR3 loop spans 12 amino acids. Trimming at V came to 7 bases and at J to 2 bases, leaving 1 base not matched to a gene. The CDR3 loop is CASQRDTDTQYF. The CDR3 nucleotides read TGTGCCAGCCAGCGGGACACAGATACGCAGTATTTT.

There are a few counts of this clone. The rearrangement joins TRBV4-3 to TRBJ2-3, with 7 positions matching TRBD1. Germline V gene lookup returns CDR1 LGHNA and CDR2 YSLEER. V was clipped by 4 bases and J by 6 bases; unmatched bases: 7. The CDR3 consists of 14 residues. The CDR3 is CASSRGQVGDTQYF. CDR3 DNA: TGCGCCAGCAGCCGCGGACAGGTCGGGGATACGCAGTATTTT.

The chain links TRBV7-8 to TRBJ2-1, with unresolved D. The germline V gene encodes CDR1 SGHVS and CDR2 FQNEAQ. The CDR3 runs to 13 residues. Trimming pared 5 bases from V and 6 bases from J, leaving 11 bases between. In DNA form, the CDR3 reads TGTGCCAGCAGCAGCCGCGACTCCAATGAGCAGTTCTTC. Amino acids: CASSSRDSNEQFF.

This clone turned up a few times. The V call is TRBV7-8, the J call TRBJ2-2; 15 bases are a match to TRBD2. The junction had 13 bases not matched to a gene; V was cut back by 3 bases and J by 2 bases. This CDR3 region has 21 residues. CDR1 and CDR2 (germline): SGHVS, FQNEAQ. CDR3: CASSFPLGTSGGFINTGELFF. CDR3 sequence (DNA): TGTGCCAGCAGCTTTCCGTTGGGGACTAGCGGGGGGTTTATAAACACCGGGGAGCTGTTTTTT.

This clone showed up just a few times. The V gene is TRBV29-1, the J gene TRBJ2-1; 10 nucleotides match TRBD1. The V segment lost 2 bases and the J segment 8 bases; nucleotides outside the gene matches: 12. Germline V gene data show CDR1 as SQVTM and CDR2 as ANQGSEA. The CDR3 is 16 amino acids. The DNA of the CDR3 is TGCAGCGTTGAAACTACAACAGGACAGGGGGGGTATGAGCAGTTCTTC. Protein product: CSVETTTGQGGYEQFF.

This clone was detected only a few times. CDR3 DNA sequence: TGTGCCTGGAGCGACAGGGACAGGGCGGATGAGCAGTACTTC. Protein sequence: CAWSDRDRADEQYF. The chain joins TRBV30 to TRBJ2-7, with TRBD1 matching over 9 bases. With V trimmed by 3 bases and J by 7 bases, 10 bases remained unmatched. The CDR3 contains 14 residues. The germline gives CDR1 GTSNPN, CDR2 SVGIG (reference sequence).